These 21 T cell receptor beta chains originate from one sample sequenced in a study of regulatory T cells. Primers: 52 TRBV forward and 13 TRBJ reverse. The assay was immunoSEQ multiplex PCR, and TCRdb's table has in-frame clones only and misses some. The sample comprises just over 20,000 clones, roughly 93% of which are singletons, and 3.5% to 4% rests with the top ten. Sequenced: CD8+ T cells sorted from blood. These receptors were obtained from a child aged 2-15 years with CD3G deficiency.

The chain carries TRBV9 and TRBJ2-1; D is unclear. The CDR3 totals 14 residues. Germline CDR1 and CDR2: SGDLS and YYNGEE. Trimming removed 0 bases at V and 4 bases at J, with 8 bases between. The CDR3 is CASSVELRYNEQFF. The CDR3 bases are TGTGCCAGCAGCGTAGAGTTACGGTACAATGAGCAGTTCTTC.

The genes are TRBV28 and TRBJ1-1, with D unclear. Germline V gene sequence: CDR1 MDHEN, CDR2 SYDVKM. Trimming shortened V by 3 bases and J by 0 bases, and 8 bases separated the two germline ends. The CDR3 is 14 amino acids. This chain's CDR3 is CASSFVGMNTEAFF. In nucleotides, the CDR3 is TGTGCCAGCAGTTTCGTGGGGATGAACACTGAAGCTTTCTTT.

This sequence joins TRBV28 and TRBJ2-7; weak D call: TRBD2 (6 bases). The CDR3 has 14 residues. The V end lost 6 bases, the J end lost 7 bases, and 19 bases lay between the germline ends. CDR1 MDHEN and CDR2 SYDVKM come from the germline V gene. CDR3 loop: CASRPVDLAGEQYF. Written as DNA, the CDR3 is TGTGCCAGCAGACCCGTTGATTTGGCGGGGGAGCAGTACTTC.

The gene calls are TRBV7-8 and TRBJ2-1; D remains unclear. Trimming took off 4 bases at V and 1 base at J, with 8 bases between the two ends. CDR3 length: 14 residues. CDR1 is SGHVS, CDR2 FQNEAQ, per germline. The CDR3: CASSSAVSYNEQFF. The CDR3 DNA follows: TGTGCCAGCAGCTCGGCGGTATCCTACAATGAGCAGTTCTTC.

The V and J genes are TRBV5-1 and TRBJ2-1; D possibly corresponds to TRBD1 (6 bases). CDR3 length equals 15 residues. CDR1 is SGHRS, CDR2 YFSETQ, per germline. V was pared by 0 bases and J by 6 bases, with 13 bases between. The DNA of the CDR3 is TGCGCCAGCAGCTTGGAAGCGTCAGGGGTCAATGAGCAGTTCTTC. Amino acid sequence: CASSLEASGVNEQFF.

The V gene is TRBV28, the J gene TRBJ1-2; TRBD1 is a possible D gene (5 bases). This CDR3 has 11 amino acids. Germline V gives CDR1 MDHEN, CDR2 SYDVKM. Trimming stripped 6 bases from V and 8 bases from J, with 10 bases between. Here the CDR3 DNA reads TGTGCCAGCAGGGGGGGTAGGGGCTACACCTTC. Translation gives CASRGGRGYTF.

The DNA of the CDR3 is TGTGCCAGCAAGGTGTGGGAATTCTACGAGCAGTACTTC. Translated, it gives CASKVWEFYEQYF. The chain couples TRBV21-1 to TRBJ2-7. TRBV21-1 is annotated as a pseudogene. The CDR3 consists of 13 residues.

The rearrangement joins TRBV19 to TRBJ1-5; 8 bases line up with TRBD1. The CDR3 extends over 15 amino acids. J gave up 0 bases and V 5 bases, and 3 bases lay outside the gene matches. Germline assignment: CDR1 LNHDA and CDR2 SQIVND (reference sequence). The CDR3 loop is CASSGTGFSNQPQHF. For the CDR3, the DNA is TGTGCCAGTAGTGGGACAGGATTTAGCAATCAGCCCCAGCATTTT.

CDR3 protein: CASSQTGLHEQYF. The CDR3 DNA follows: TGTGCCAGCAGCCAAACGGGGCTTCACGAGCAGTACTTC. The chain has TRBV6-5 and TRBJ2-7, with D perhaps TRBD1 or TRBD2 (5 bases each). CDR3 length: 13 residues. With 6 bases removed from V and 5 bases from J, the gap between germline ends came to 14 bases. Per the germline V gene, CDR1 is MNHEY and CDR2 is SVGAGI.

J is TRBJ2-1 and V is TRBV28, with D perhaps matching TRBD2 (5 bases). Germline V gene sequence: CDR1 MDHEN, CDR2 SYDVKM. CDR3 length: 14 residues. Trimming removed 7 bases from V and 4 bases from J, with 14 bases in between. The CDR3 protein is CASMARAVYNEQFF. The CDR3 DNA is TGTGCCAGCATGGCTAGAGCGGTATACAATGAGCAGTTCTTC.

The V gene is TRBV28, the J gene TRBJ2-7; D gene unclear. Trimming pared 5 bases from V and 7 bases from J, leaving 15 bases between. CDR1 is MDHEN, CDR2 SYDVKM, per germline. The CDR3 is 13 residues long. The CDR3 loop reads CASSPGPPGEQYF. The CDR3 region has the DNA TGTGCCAGCAGTCCCGGGCCCCCTGGTGAGCAGTACTTC.

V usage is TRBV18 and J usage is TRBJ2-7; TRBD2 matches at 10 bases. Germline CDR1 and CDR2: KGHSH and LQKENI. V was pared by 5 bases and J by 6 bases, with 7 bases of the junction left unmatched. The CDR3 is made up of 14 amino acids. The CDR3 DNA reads TGTGCCAGCTCATCTAGCGGGAGCCGGACCGAGCAGTACTTC. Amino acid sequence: CASSSSGSRTEQYF.

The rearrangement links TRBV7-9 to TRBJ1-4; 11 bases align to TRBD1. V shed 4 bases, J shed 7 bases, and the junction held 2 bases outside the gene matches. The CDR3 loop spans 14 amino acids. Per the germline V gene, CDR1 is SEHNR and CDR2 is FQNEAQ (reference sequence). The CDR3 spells CASSSGTGGEKLFF. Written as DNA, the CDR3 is TGTGCCAGCAGCTCCGGGACAGGGGGTGAAAAACTGTTTTTT.

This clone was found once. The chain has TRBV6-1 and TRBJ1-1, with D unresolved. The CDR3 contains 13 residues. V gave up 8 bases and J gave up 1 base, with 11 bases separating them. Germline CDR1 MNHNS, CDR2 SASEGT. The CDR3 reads CASGAGGNTEAFF. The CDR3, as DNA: TGTGCCAGCGGAGCAGGCGGGAACACTGAAGCTTTCTTT.

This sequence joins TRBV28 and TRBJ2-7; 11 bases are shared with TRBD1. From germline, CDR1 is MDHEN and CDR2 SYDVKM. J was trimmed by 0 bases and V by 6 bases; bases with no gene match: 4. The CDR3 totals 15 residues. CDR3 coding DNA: TGTGCCAGCAGGGAGGGACAGGGGGACTCCTACGAGCAGTACTTC. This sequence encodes CASREGQGDSYEQYF.

The CDR3 nucleotides are TGTGCCAGCTCAGAGGGACGCAATCAGCCCCAGCATTTT. Translation: CASSEGRNQPQHF. V is TRBV18 and J is TRBJ1-5, with a possible D match to TRBD1 (5 bases). Germline values: CDR1 KGHSH, CDR2 LQKENI. The V end lost 5 bases, the J end lost 2 bases, and 7 bases lay between the germline ends. The CDR3 extends over 13 amino acids.

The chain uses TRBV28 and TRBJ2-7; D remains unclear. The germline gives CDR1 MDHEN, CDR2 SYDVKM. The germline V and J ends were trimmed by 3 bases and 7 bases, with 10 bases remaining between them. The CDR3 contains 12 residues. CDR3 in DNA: TGTGCCAGCAGTTTCCCTGCGAGGGAGCAGTACTTC. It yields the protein CASSFPAREQYF.

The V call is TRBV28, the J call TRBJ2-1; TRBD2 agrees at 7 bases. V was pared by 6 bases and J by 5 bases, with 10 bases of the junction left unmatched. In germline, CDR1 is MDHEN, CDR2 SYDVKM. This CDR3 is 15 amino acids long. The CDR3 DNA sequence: TGTGCCAGCAGGAGGGGAGCGGGGAGAAACAATGAGCAGTTCTTC. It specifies CASRRGAGRNNEQFF. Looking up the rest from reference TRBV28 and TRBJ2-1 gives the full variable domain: DVKVTQSSRYLVKRTGEKVFLECVQDMDHENMFWYRQDPGLGLRLIYFSYDVKMKEKGDIPEGYSVSREKKERFSLILESASTNQTSMYLCASRRGAGRNNEQFFGPGTRLTVL.

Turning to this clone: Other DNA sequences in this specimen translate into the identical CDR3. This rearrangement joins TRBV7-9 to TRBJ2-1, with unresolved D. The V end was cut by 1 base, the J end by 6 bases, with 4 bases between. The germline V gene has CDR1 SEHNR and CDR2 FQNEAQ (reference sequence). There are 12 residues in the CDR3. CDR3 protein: CASSLGVNEQFF. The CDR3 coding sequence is TGTGCCAGCAGCTTAGGCGTCAATGAGCAGTTCTTC.

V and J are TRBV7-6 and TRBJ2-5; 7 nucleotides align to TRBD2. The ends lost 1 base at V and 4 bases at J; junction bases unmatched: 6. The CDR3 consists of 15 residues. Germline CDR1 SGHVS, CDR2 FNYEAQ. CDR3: CASSLEAGVRETQYF. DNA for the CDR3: TGTGCCAGCAGCTTAGAGGCGGGAGTGAGAGAGACCCAGTACTTC. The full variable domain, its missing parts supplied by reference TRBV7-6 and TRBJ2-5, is GAGVSQSPRYKVTKRGQDVALRCDPISGHVSLYWYRQALGQGPEFLTYFNYEAQQDKSGLPNDRFSAERPEGSISTLTIQRTEQRDSAMYRCASSLEAGVRETQYFGPGTRLLVL.

For the CDR3, the DNA is TGTGCCAGCAGTTGGACAGGGGCGGACACTGAAGCTTTCTTT. Translating it yields CASSWTGADTEAFF. This chain uses TRBV6-6 with TRBJ1-1; 9 bases match TRBD1. The CDR3 covers 14 residues. Germline V gene data show CDR1 as MNHNY and CDR2 as SVGAGI (reference sequence). J gave up 3 bases and V 4 bases, and 3 bases lay outside the gene matches.